The 4 T cell receptor beta chains below all came from one sample that was sequenced in a study of T-cell memory formation after mild COVID-19 (dated by TCRdb to about 2021). Libraries were built with 5' RACE. Sequenced on an Illumina NovaSeq 6000. Clones were called with MiXCR by TCRdb after fastp trimmed the public reads at Q25, and only in-frame beta chains were retained. For every CDR3 protein sequence, its rows merge into one entry that carries the most common genes and DNA. The sample records more than 400,000 distinct CDR3 sequences, 18% of which are singletons. 9% to 15% of the sample lies in the top ten. The sample comprised PBMCs or a T cell subset sorted from them (not recorded which). The receptors derive from an adult woman who had mild COVID-19 (a few samples of this study predate the infection). The sample titles of this study are shuffled in the database, so cell type and time point are left out; the donor was told from shared clones.

This chain links TRBV20-1 with TRBJ2-3; tentatively, D is TRBD2 (6 bases). V was trimmed by 5 bases and J by 1 base, leaving 16 bases between them. Germline V gene lookup returns CDR1 DFQATT and CDR2 SNEGSKA (reference sequence). The CDR3 contains 15 residues. CDR3 DNA: TGCAGTGCTTTACGGAGGGGTCAGGGCACAGATACGCAGTATTTT. It yields the protein CSALRRGQGTDTQYF.

This chain links TRBV30 with TRBJ2-1; D may be TRBD1 (5 bases). Per germline, CDR1 GTSNPN and CDR2 SVGIG (reference sequence). The length of the CDR3 is 14 residues. The CDR3 DNA reads as TGTGCTCAGGGCACAGGCTTGACCTACAATGAGCAGTTCTTC. Translating it yields CAQGTGLTYNEQFF.

This clonotype was observed a handful of times. The chain uses TRBV19 and TRBJ1-4; TRBD1 matches at 7 bases. The CDR3 has 15 amino acids. The V and J ends lost 3 bases and 5 bases, in that order; junction bases with no gene match: 6. Germline assignment: CDR1 LNHDA and CDR2 SQIVND (reference sequence). CDR3 protein: CASSIAGTVNEKLFF. For the CDR3, the DNA is TGTGCCAGTAGTATCGCCGGGACAGTCAATGAAAAACTGTTTTTT.

This clonotype occurred a few times. This sequence joins TRBV5-1 and TRBJ2-7, with 7 bases identical to TRBD2. Trimming took 4 bases from V and 3 from J; bases not matched to a gene: 16. The CDR3 loop spans 17 amino acids. Germline loops: CDR1 SGHRS, CDR2 YFSETQ. In nucleotides, the CDR3 is TGCGCCAGCAGCCGGGGGGATGGGCCCCGGGTGAACTACGAGCAGTACTTC. Translated, it gives CASSRGDGPRVNYEQYF.